The sequence of this T cell receptor beta chain was determined in a study of blood T cell repertoires in COVID-19. Under the authors' procedure: The authors estimated nucleated cell counts from reference gene primer amplification. Sequencing used immunoSEQ multiplex PCR; TCRdb keeps in-frame clones, though not all of them. Clone size and V and J calls were adopted from that table, with D and trimming inferred from the DNA. The sample contains 300,000 or so clones, over 75% of which appear only once. This clone appeared a single time. The V and J ends lost 1 base and 0 bases respectively, with 9 bases between them. Germline lookup yields CDR1 SEHNR and CDR2 FQNEAQ (reference sequence). The CDR3 loop spans 16 amino acids.

This TCR came from a middle-aged man with active or convalescent COVID-19. This rearrangement joins TRBV7-9 to TRBJ1-4; D gene ambiguous. Sequencing used peripheral blood. For the CDR3, the DNA is TGTGCCAGCAGCTTAGTTTTGGCCGCAACTAATGAAAAACTGTTTTTT. This sequence encodes CASSLVLAATNEKLFF.